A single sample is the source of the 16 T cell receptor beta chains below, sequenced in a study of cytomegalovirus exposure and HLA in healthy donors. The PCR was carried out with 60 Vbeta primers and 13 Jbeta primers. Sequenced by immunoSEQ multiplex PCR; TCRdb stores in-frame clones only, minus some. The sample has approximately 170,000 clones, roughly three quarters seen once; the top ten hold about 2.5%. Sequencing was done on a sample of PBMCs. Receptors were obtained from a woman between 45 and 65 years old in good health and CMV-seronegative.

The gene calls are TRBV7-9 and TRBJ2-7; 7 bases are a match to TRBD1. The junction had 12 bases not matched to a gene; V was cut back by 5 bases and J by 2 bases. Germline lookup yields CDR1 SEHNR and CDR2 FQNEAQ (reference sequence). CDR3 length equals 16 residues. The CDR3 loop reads CASSAFWTGRTYEQYF. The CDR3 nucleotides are TGTGCCAGCAGCGCGTTTTGGACAGGCAGGACCTACGAGCAGTACTTC.

The CDR3 DNA reads as TGTGCCAGCAAAGGGGGGGACAAAAACATTCAGTACTTC. This sequence encodes CASKGGDKNIQYF. The genes are TRBV7-8 and TRBJ2-4; TRBD2 might be the D (7 bases). CDR1 and CDR2 (germline): SGHVS, FQNEAQ. The V gene lost 7 bases and the J gene lost 3 bases, with 10 bases spanning the gap. This CDR3 has 13 amino acids.

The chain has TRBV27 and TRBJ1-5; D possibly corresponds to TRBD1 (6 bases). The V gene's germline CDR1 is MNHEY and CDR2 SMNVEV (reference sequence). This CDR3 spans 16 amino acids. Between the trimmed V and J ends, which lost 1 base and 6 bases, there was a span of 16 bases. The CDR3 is CASSLWAGARSQPQHF. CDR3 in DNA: TGTGCCAGCAGTTTATGGGCAGGGGCGAGAAGTCAGCCCCAGCATTTT.

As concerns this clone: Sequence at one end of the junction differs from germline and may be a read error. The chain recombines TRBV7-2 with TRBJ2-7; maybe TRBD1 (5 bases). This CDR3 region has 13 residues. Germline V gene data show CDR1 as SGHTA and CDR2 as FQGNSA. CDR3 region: CVSSPNRQYEQYF. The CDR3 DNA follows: TGTGTCAGCAGCCCAAACCGACAGTACGAGCAGTACTTC.

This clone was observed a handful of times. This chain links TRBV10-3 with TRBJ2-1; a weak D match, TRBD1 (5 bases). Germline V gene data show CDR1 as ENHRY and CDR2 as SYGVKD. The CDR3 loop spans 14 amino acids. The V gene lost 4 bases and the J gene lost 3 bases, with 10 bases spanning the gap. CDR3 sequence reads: CAISGDQGYNEQFF. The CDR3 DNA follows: TGTGCCATCAGTGGGGATCAGGGCTACAATGAGCAGTTCTTC.

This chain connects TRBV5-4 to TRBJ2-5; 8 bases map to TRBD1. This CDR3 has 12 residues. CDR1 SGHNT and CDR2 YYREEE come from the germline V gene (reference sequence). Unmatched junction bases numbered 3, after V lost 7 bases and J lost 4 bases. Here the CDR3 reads CASGQGGETQYF. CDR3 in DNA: TGTGCCAGCGGACAGGGAGGAGAGACCCAGTACTTC. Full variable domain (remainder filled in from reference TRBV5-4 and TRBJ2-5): ETGVTQSPTHLIKTRGQQVTLRCSSQSGHNTVSWYQQALGQGPQFIFQYYREEENGRGNFPPRFSGLQFPNYSSELNVNALELDDSALYLCASGQGGETQYFGPGTRLLVL.

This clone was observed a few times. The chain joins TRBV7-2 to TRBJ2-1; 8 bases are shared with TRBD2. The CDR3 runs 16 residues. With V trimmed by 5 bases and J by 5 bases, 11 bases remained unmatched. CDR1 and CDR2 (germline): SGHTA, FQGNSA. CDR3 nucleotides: TGTGCCAGCAGCCGGGGGGGAGCGGAGGGGAACAATGAGCAGTTCTTC. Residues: CASSRGGAEGNNEQFF.

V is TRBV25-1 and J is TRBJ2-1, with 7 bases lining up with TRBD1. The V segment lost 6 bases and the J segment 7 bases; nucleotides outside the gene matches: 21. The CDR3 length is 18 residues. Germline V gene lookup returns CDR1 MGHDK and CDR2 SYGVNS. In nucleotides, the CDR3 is TGTGCCAGCAGCCCACCAAGGGGGCGCGGCTCCCCGCCGAATGAGCAGTTCTTC. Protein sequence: CASSPPRGRGSPPNEQFF.

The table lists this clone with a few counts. The CDR3 coding sequence is TGTGCCAGCAGCACCTACCCCGGGACAGGGCCCTACGAGCAGTACTTC. As protein: CASSTYPGTGPYEQYF. The chain is built from TRBV7-2 and TRBJ2-7; 9 bases fit TRBD1. V was clipped by 5 bases and J by 2 bases; unmatched bases: 10. Germline CDR1 is SGHTA and CDR2 is FQGNSA. The CDR3 contains 16 residues.

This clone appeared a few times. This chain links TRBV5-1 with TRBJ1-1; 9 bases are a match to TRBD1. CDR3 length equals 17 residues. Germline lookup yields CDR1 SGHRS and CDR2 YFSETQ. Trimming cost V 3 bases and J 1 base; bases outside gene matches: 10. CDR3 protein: CASSSGTGRGRNTEAFF. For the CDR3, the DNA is TGCGCCAGCAGCTCCGGGACAGGGAGAGGTCGGAACACTGAAGCTTTCTTT.

CDR3 nucleotides: TGTGCCAGCAACACGACGGGGGGCAGAAACACCATATATTTT. Protein sequence: CASNTTGGRNTIYF. This chain uses TRBV28 with TRBJ1-3; the D gene is possibly TRBD1 (6 bases). Germline V lookup: CDR1 MDHEN, CDR2 SYDVKM. The CDR3 has 14 residues. Trimming shortened V by 7 bases and J by 5 bases, and 15 bases separated the two germline ends. Supplemented by reference TRBV28 and TRBJ1-3, the full variable domain reads DVKVTQSSRYLVKRTGEKVFLECVQDMDHENMFWYRQDPGLGLRLIYFSYDVKMKEKGDIPEGYSVSREKKERFSLILESASTNQTSMYLCASNTTGGRNTIYFGEGSWLTVV.

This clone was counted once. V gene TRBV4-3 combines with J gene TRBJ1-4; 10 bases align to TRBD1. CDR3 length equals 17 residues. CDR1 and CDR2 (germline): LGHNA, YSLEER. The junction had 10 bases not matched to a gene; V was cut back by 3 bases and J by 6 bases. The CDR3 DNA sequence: TGCGCCAGCAGCCAGGGGACAGGGGCGGTTTTAGATGAAAAACTGTTTTTT. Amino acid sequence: CASSQGTGAVLDEKLFF.

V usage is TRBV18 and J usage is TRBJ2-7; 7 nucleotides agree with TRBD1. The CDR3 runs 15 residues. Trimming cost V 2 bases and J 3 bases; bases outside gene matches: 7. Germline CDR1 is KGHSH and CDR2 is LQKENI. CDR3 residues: CASSPGQAVFYEQYF. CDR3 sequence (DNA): TGTGCCAGCTCACCAGGACAGGCAGTTTTCTACGAGCAGTACTTC.

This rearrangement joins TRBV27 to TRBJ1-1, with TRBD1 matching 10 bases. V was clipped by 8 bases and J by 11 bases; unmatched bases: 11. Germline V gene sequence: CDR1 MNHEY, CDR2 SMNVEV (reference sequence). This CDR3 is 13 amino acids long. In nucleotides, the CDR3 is TGTGCCAGCTCCACGACAGGGGGCTTTATGGCTTTCTTT. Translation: CASSTTGGFMAFF.

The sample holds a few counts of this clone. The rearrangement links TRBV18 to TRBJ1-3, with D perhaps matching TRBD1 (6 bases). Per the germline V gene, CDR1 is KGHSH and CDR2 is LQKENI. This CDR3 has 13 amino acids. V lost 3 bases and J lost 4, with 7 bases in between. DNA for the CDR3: TGTGCCAGCTCACCTGGGACAGGAAACACCATATATTTT. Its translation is CASSPGTGNTIYF.

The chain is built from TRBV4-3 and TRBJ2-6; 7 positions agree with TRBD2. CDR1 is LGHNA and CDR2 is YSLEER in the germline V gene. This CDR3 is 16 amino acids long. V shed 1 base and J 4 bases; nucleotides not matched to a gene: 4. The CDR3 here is CASSQGGGSGANVLTF. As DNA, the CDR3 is TGCGCCAGCAGCCAAGGGGGGGGTAGCGGGGCCAACGTCCTGACTTTC.